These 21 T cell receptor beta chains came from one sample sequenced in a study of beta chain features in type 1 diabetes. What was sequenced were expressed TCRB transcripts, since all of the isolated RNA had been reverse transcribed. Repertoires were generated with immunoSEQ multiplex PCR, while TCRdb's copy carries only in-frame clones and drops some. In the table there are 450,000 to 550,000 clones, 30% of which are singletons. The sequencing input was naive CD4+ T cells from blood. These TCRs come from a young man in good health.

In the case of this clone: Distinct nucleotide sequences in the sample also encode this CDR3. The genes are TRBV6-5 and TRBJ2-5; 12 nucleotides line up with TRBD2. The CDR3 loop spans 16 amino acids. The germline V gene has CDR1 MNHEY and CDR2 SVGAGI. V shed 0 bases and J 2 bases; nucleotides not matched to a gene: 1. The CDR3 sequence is CASSYSLAGGQETQYF. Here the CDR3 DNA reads TGTGCCAGCAGTTACTCCCTAGCGGGAGGGCAAGAGACCCAGTACTTC.

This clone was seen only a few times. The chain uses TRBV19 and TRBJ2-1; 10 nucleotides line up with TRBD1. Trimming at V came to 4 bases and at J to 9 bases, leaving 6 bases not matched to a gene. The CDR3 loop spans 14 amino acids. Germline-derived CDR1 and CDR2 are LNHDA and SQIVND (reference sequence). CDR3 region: CASSTRTGGGEQFF. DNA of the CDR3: TGTGCCAGTAGTACGCGGACAGGGGGAGGTGAGCAGTTCTTC.

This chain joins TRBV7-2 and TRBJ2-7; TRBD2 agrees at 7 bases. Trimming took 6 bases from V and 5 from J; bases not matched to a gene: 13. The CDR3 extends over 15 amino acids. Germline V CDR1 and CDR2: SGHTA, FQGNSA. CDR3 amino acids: CASRPSGVFRHEQYF. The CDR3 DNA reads TGTGCCAGCAGACCGAGCGGGGTTTTCAGACACGAGCAGTACTTC.

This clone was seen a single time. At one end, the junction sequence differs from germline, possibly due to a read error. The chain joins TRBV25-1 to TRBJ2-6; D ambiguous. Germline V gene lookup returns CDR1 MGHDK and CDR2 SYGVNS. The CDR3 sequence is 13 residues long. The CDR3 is CARRSSGANVLTF. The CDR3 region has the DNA TGTGCCCGCAGATCTTCTGGGGCCAACGTCCTGACTTTC.

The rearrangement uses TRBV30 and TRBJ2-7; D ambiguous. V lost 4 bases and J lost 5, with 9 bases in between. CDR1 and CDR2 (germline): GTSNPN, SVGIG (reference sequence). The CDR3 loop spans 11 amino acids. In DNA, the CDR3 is TGTGCCTGGACGACCCGGGACGAGCAGTACTTC. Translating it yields CAWTTRDEQYF. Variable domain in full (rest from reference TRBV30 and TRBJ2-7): SQTIHQWPATLVQPVGSPLSLECTVEGTSNPNLYWYRQAAGRGLQLLFYSVGIGQISSEVPQNLSASRPQDRQFILSSKKLLLSDSGFYLCAWTTRDEQYFGPGTRLTVT.

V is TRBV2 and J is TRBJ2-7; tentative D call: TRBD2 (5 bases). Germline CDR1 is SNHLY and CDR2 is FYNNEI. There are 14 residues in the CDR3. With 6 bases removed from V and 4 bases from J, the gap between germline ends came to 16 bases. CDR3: CASSSMGARYEQYF. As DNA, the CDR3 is TGTGCCAGCAGCAGTATGGGAGCCAGGTACGAGCAGTACTTC.

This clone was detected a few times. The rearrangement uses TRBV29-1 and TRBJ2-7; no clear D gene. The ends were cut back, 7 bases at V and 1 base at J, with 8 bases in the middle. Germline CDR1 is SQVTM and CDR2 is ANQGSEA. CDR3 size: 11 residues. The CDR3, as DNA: TGCAGCGCCGAGACATCCTACGAGCAGTACTTC. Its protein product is CSAETSYEQYF.

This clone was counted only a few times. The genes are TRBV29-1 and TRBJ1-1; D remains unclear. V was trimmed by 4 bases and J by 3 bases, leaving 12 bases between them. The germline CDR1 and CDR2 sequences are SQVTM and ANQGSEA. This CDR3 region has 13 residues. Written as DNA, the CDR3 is TGCAGCGTTGTCGGAAGGGCGGACACTGAAGCTTTCTTT. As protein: CSVVGRADTEAFF.

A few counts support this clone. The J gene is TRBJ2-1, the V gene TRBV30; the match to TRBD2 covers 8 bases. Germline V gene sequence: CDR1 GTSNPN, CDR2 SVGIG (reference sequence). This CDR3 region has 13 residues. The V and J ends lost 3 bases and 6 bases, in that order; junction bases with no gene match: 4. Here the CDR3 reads CAWSYGTSNEQFF. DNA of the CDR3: TGTGCCTGGAGCTACGGGACTAGCAATGAGCAGTTCTTC.

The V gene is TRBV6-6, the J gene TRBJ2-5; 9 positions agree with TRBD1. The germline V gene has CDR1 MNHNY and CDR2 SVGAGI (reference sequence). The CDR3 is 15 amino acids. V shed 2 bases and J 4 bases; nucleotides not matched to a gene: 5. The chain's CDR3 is CASSYGDRVIETQYF. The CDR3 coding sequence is TGTGCCAGCAGTTACGGGGACAGGGTGATAGAGACCCAGTACTTC.

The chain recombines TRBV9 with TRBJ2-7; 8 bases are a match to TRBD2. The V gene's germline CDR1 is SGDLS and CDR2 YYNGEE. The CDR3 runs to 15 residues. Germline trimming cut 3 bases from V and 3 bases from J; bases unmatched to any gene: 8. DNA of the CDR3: TGTGCCAGCAGCGCGAGCGGGAGTGGTCTCTACGAGCAGTACTTC. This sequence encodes CASSASGSGLYEQYF.

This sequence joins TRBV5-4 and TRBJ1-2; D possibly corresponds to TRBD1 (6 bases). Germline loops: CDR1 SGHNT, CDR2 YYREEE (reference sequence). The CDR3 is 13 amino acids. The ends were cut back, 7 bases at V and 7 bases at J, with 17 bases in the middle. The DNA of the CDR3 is TGTGCCAGCGGTCAGGGGAATGAAGTTGGCTACACCTTC. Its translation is CASGQGNEVGYTF.

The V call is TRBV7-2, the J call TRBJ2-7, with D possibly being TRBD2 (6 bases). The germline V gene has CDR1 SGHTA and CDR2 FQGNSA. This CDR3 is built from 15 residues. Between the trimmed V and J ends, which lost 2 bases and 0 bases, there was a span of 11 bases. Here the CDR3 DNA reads TGTGCCAGCAGCTTACGGTCCGGGAGCTCCTACGAGCAGTACTTC. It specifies CASSLRSGSSYEQYF.

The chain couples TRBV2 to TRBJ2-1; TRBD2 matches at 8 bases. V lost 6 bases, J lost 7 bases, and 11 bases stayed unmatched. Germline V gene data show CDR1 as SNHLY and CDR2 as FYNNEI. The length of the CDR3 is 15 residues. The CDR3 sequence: CASSLETAGVNEQFF. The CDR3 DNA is TGTGCCAGCAGCCTGGAGACAGCGGGAGTGAATGAGCAGTTCTTC.

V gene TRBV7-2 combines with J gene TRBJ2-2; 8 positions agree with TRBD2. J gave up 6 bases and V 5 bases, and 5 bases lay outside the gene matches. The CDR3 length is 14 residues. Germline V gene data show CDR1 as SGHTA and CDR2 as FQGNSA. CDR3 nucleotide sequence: TGTGCCAGCAGCCCTCAGCGGGAGCCCGGGGAGCTGTTTTTT. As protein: CASSPQREPGELFF.

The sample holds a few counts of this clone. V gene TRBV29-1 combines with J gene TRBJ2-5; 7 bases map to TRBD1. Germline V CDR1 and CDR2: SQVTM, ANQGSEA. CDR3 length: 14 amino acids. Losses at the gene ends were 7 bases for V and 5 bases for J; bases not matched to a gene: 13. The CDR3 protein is CSASGTDLGETQYF. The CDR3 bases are TGCAGCGCATCCGGGACAGACCTTGGGGAGACCCAGTACTTC.

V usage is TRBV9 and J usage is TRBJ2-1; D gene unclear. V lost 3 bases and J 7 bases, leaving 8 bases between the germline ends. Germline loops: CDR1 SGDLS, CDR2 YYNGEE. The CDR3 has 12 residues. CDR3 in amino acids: CASSGSWNEQFF. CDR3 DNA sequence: TGTGCCAGCAGCGGGAGTTGGAATGAGCAGTTCTTC.

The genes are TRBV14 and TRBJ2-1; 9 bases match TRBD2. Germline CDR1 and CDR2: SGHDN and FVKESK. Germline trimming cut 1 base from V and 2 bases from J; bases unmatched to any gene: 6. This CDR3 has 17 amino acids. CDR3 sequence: CASSQVKIAGAYNEQFF. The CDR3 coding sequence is TGTGCCAGCAGCCAAGTGAAAATAGCGGGAGCCTACAATGAGCAGTTCTTC.

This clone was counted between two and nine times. This CDR3 is CASSLGLGLPYEQYF. In DNA form, the CDR3 reads TGTGCCAGCAGCTTGGGGCTGGGCCTACCCTACGAGCAGTACTTC. This rearrangement joins TRBV7-2 to TRBJ2-7; possible D gene TRBD1, 5 bases. Germline V gene sequence: CDR1 SGHTA, CDR2 FQGNSA. The V and J ends lost 3 bases and 2 bases respectively, with 14 bases between them. This CDR3 is built from 15 residues.

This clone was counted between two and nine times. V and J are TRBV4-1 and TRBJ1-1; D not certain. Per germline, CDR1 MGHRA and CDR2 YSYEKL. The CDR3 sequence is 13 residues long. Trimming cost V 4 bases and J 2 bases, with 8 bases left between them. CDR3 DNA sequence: TGCGCCAGCAGCCGAGAATTTAACACTGAAGCTTTCTTT. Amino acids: CASSREFNTEAFF.

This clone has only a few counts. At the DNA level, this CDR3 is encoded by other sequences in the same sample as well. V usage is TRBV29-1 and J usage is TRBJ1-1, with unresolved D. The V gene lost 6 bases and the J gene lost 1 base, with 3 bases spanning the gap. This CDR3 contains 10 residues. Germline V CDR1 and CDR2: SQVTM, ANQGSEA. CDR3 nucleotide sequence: TGCAGCGTGAGGAACACTGAAGCTTTCTTT. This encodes CSVRNTEAFF.